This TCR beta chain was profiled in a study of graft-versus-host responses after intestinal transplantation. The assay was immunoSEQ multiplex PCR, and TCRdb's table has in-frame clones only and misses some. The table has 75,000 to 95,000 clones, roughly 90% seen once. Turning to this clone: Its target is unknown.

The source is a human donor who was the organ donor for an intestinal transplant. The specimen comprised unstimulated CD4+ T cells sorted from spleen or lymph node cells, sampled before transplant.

CDR3 DNA sequence: TGTGCCAGCAGCGCCCAGATAGCGGGACTAAACACCGGGGAGCTGTTTTTT. Amino acids: CASSAQIAGLNTGELFF. This chain connects TRBV5-4 to TRBJ2-2, with 8 bases matching TRBD2. Germline V gene lookup returns CDR1 SGHNT and CDR2 YYREEE (reference sequence). The trim removed 4 bases at V and 2 bases at J, leaving 10 bases unmatched. The CDR3 consists of 17 residues.